This TCR beta chain was recorded in a study of CD8 T cells in ankylosing spondylitis. Overall study findings and caveats: Researchers reportedly found disease-linked clones significantly enriched in matched ankylosing spondylitis synovial fluid.

CDR1 and CDR2 (germline): SNHLY, FYNNEI. This CDR3 is 15 amino acids long. V was pared by 1 base and J by 6 bases, with 13 bases between. TCRdb fed the 5' RACE reads into MiXCR, producing one record per CDR3 protein. This sample has 250,000 to 350,000 distinct CDR3 sequences, with about 19% found just once. This clonotype was seen a handful of times. The target antigen is unknown. The clonotype was recovered from a male donor with ankylosing spondylitis or in good health (not recorded which). Sequenced input: blood, either unsorted or a sorted T cell fraction (not recorded which). V usage is TRBV2 and J usage is TRBJ2-1; D is possibly TRBD1 (6 bases). CDR3 loop: CASSEVGGQINEQFF. In nucleotides, the CDR3 is TGTGCCAGCAGTGAAGTGGGCGGACAGATCAATGAGCAGTTCTTC.